A single sample gave rise to the 19 T cell receptor beta chains below, sequenced in a study of early T cells in non-severe SARS-CoV-2 infection. TCRdb independently ran MiXCR on the 5' RACE reads; one entry per CDR3 protein. There are some 59,000 distinct CDR3 sequences in the sample; around 9.3% occur only once, and around 21% lies in the top ten. The source material was whole blood. All receptors come from an adult who was a healthcare worker with PCR-confirmed SARS-CoV-2 infection or an uninfected control (not recorded which).

This clonotype was seen ten or more times. V usage is TRBV7-9 and J usage is TRBJ2-1; 7 bases are shared with TRBD1. The CDR3 spans 15 residues. Germline CDR1 is SEHNR and CDR2 is FQNEAQ (reference sequence). Trimming took 6 bases from V and 1 from J; bases not matched to a gene: 6. CDR3 sequence reads: CASRFGQASYNEQFF. The CDR3 nucleotides read TGTGCCAGCAGGTTTGGACAGGCGTCCTACAATGAGCAGTTCTTC. Full variable domain (outside the CDR3, taken from reference TRBV7-9 and TRBJ2-1): DTGVSQNPRHKITKRGQNVTFRCDPISEHNRLYWYRQTLGQGPEFLTYFQNEAQLEKSRLLSDRFSAERPKGSFSTLEIQRTEQGDSAMYLCASRFGQASYNEQFFGPGTRLTVL.

The chain employs TRBV12-3 or TRBV12-4 and TRBJ1-1; no clear D gene. V lost 5 bases and J 5 bases, leaving 6 bases between the germline ends. The CDR3 contains 11 residues. This chain's CDR3 is CASSRGTEAFF. The DNA for the CDR3 is TGTGCCAGCAGTCGTGGGACTGAAGCTTTCTTT.

This clonotype has just a few counts. The V and J genes are TRBV12-3 or TRBV12-4 and TRBJ2-1; D is perhaps TRBD2 (6 bases). The V and J ends lost 1 base and 6 bases respectively, with 16 bases between them. CDR3 length equals 16 residues. In nucleotides, the CDR3 is TGTGCCAGCAGTTTAGAGGGCGGGGCCTTGATCAATGAGCAGTTCTTC. Encoded protein: CASSLEGGALINEQFF.

V and J are TRBV13 and TRBJ1-2; D unresolved. Trimming removed 3 bases at V and 0 bases at J, with 8 bases between. This CDR3 is built from 14 residues. Per the germline V gene, CDR1 is PRHDT and CDR2 is FYEKMQ (reference sequence). In DNA form, the CDR3 reads TGTGCCAGCAGCTTTTGGTCATCTAACTATGGCTACACCTTC. Translating it yields CASSFWSSNYGYTF.

This clonotype was counted only a few times. The chain carries TRBV6-1 and TRBJ2-7, with 12 bases matching TRBD2. V was pared by 2 bases and J by 5 bases, with 4 bases of the junction left unmatched. Germline-derived CDR1 and CDR2 are MNHNS and SASEGT. The CDR3 contains 15 residues. CDR3 sequence reads: CASSERLAGVNEQYF. CDR3 nucleotides: TGTGCCAGCAGTGAAAGACTAGCGGGGGTTAACGAGCAGTACTTC.

This clonotype was seen repeatedly, ten times or more. The J gene is TRBJ2-5, the V gene TRBV5-1; either TRBD1 or TRBD2 may supply D (5 bases each). Looked up from germline, CDR1 is SGHRS and CDR2 is YFSETQ. The CDR3 loop spans 14 amino acids. The V end was cut by 4 bases, the J end by 2 bases, with 12 bases between. Here the CDR3 reads CASSTMGPQETQYF. In DNA, the CDR3 is TGCGCCAGCAGCACGATGGGACCTCAAGAGACCCAGTACTTC.

This chain connects TRBV29-1 to TRBJ2-3, with TRBD2 as a possible D gene (6 bases). V was pared by 4 bases and J by 1 base, with 18 bases between. This CDR3 spans 16 amino acids. Germline loops: CDR1 SQVTM, CDR2 ANQGSEA. The CDR3 loop is CSVGGGREQGTDTQYF. CDR3 bases: TGCAGCGTTGGGGGCGGCCGGGAGCAGGGCACAGATACGCAGTATTTT.

This sequence joins TRBV7-9 and TRBJ2-1, with D hard to call. The CDR3 spans 12 residues. Germline V gene data show CDR1 as SEHNR and CDR2 as FQNEAQ (reference sequence). V lost 2 bases and J lost 7, with 6 bases in between. In nucleotides, the CDR3 is TGTGCCAGCAGCTTACGGAAAAATGAGCAGTTCTTC. Amino acids: CASSLRKNEQFF.

This clonotype has only a few counts. The chain uses TRBV20-1 and TRBJ1-1; 8 positions agree with TRBD1. Germline V gene data show CDR1 as DFQATT and CDR2 as SNEGSKA (reference sequence). V was pared by 6 bases and J by 1 base, with 7 bases of the junction left unmatched. This CDR3 has 14 amino acids. Here the CDR3 reads CSAESGGANTEAFF. In nucleotides, the CDR3 is TGCAGTGCGGAATCAGGGGGCGCGAACACTGAAGCTTTCTTT.

There are a few counts of this clonotype. The chain recombines TRBV3-1 with TRBJ1-1, with 7 bases matching TRBD1. The CDR3 covers 13 residues. V lost 0 bases to trimming and J lost 8 bases; unmatched junction nucleotides: 3. CDR1 is LGHDT and CDR2 is YNNKEL in the germline V gene (reference sequence). The CDR3 loop is CASSQDPGGEAFF. CDR3 sequence (DNA): TGTGCCAGCAGCCAAGATCCAGGGGGGGAAGCTTTCTTT. The full variable domain, completed using reference TRBV3-1 and TRBJ1-1, is DTAVSQTPKYLVTQMGNDKSIKCEQNLGHDTMYWYKQDSKKFLKIMFSYNNKELIINETVPNRFSPKSPDKAHLNLHINSLELGDSAVYFCASSQDPGGEAFFGQGTRLTVV.

V is TRBV12-3 or TRBV12-4 and J is TRBJ2-1; D remains unclear. This CDR3 region has 13 residues. V was cut by 1 base and J by 2 bases, with 3 bases left in between. The CDR3 bases are TGTGCCAGCAGTTTAGGGCCCTACAATGAGCAGTTCTTC. Its protein is CASSLGPYNEQFF.

This clonotype showed up just a few times. V usage is TRBV2 and J usage is TRBJ2-7, with TRBD2 matching over 10 bases. V trimming: 6 bases; J trimming: 4 bases; junction bases outside the gene matches: 6. Germline V gene data show CDR1 as SNHLY and CDR2 as FYNNEI. The CDR3 spans 14 residues. CDR3: CASRLTSGVYEQYF. The CDR3 nucleotides are TGTGCCAGCAGATTAACTAGCGGGGTTTACGAGCAGTACTTC.

This chain uses TRBV5-1 with TRBJ1-2; weak D call: TRBD1 (5 bases). CDR1 and CDR2 (germline): SGHRS, YFSETQ. Trimming left V 3 bases short and J 3 bases short, with 15 bases between. The CDR3 spans 15 residues. The CDR3 loop reads CASSWSVRADYGYTF. CDR3 coding DNA: TGCGCCAGCAGCTGGTCGGTCAGGGCGGACTATGGCTACACCTTC.

Ten or more counts support this clonotype. This sequence joins TRBV7-3 and TRBJ2-2; no reliable D call. The V gene lost 2 bases and the J gene lost 3 bases, with 7 bases spanning the gap. CDR1 is SGHTA, CDR2 FQGTGA, per germline. The CDR3 loop spans 14 amino acids. DNA for the CDR3: TGTGCCAGCAGCTTATTCCATCACACCGGGGAGCTGTTTTTT. Its translation: CASSLFHHTGELFF. The variable domain in full, with the rest retrieved from reference TRBV7-3 and TRBJ2-2, is GAGVSQTPSNKVTEKGKYVELRCDPISGHTALYWYRQSLGQGPEFLIYFQGTGAADDSGLPNDRFFAVRPEGSVSTLKIQRTERGDSAVYLCASSLFHHTGELFFGEGSRLTVL.

This clonotype appeared many times. The rearrangement uses TRBV3-1 and TRBJ2-1; D is possibly TRBD2 (7 bases). The V end lost 1 base, the J end lost 5 bases, and 15 bases lay between the germline ends. The CDR3 sequence is 16 residues long. CDR1 and CDR2 (germline): LGHDT, YNNKEL (reference sequence). For the CDR3, the DNA is TGTGCCAGCAGCCAAGCGCTCCCGGGGGGCCACAATGAGCAGTTCTTC. This translates into CASSQALPGGHNEQFF.

The chain has TRBV29-1 and TRBJ2-3; D not resolved. V lost 6 bases and J lost 2, with 15 bases in between. Germline CDR1 SQVTM, CDR2 ANQGSEA. The CDR3 sequence is 14 residues long. This chain's CDR3 is CSVRRPLDTDTQYF. The CDR3 nucleotides are TGCAGCGTACGCCGCCCGTTAGACACAGATACGCAGTATTTT.

In this sample, this clonotype turned up a few times. This rearrangement joins TRBV6-1 to TRBJ2-6, with no clear D. The CDR3 is made up of 15 amino acids. Trimming stripped 0 bases from V and 0 bases from J, with 3 bases between. Germline CDR1 MNHNS, CDR2 SASEGT. In DNA, the CDR3 is TGTGCCAGCAGTGAAGCAGCCTCTGGGGCCAACGTCCTGACTTTC. Translation: CASSEAASGANVLTF.

This clonotype was detected many times. This rearrangement joins TRBV29-1 to TRBJ2-3; weak D call: TRBD1 (5 bases). Germline-derived CDR1 and CDR2 are SQVTM and ANQGSEA. Trimming shortened V by 7 bases and J by 1 base, and 12 bases separated the two germline ends. CDR3 length: 13 residues. CDR3 bases: TGCAGCGGTTCAGGGTTGGGCACAGATACGCAGTATTTT. Protein product: CSGSGLGTDTQYF.

There are many counts of this clonotype. V and J are TRBV12-3 or TRBV12-4 and TRBJ1-6, with 7 bases that match TRBD1. Trimming took 7 bases from V and 8 from J; bases not matched to a gene: 8. This CDR3 is built from 14 residues. In nucleotides, the CDR3 is TGTGCCAGCAATTTTGGAGGGGGCGATTCACCCCTCCACTTT. Translated: CASNFGGGDSPLHF.